The 17 T cell receptor beta chains reported below all come from one sample, sequenced in a study of radiation and T cells in renal cell carcinoma. Specified time point: blood 4 weeks post-SBRT, at nephrectomy. The sample's treatment: 15 Gy SBRT to primary tumor, nephrectomy 4 weeks later. Some clones are missing from TCRdb's copy, which holds only in-frame ones; the method was immunoSEQ multiplex PCR. Of roughly 170,000 clones detected, approximately 90% appear once; the ten largest clones hold about 11%. This material consisted of blood, taken from a patient whose treatment included radiotherapy and nephrectomy. The origin of the receptors is a woman in her forties or fifties with renal cell carcinoma.

The chain joins TRBV19 to TRBJ1-1; D is unclear. V lost 2 bases and J 1 base, leaving 17 bases between the germline ends. CDR1 and CDR2 (germline): LNHDA, SQIVND (reference sequence). This CDR3 is 17 amino acids long. The DNA of the CDR3 is TGTGCCAGTAGTATAAGCTACCTCAGGTTGGGGAACACTGAAGCTTTCTTT. Its translation is CASSISYLRLGNTEAFF.

This clone was seen once. The chain has TRBV4-2 and TRBJ1-4; the D gene is possibly TRBD1 (6 bases). Deletions cut 0 bases from V and 6 bases from J, with 11 bases between. Germline V gene data show CDR1 as LGHNA and CDR2 as YNFKEQ. This CDR3 has 15 residues. In nucleotides, the CDR3 is TGTGCCAGCAGCCAAGATCCCAGGGGAGATGAAAAACTGTTTTTT. Protein product: CASSQDPRGDEKLFF.

This clone showed up just once. The J gene is TRBJ2-7, the V gene TRBV6-5, with D maybe TRBD1 (6 bases). V was pared by 6 bases and J by 5 bases, with 14 bases between. Germline lookup yields CDR1 MNHEY and CDR2 SVGAGI. This CDR3 spans 13 amino acids. In DNA form, the CDR3 reads TGTGCCAGCAGGTCACCGACAGGAAACGAGCAGTACTTC. Encoded protein: CASRSPTGNEQYF.

V is TRBV4-3 and J is TRBJ2-7, with 10 bases fitting TRBD2. V trimming: 0 bases; J trimming: 5 bases; junction bases outside the gene matches: 1. The CDR3 covers 14 residues. Germline V gene sequence: CDR1 LGHNA, CDR2 YSLEER. This chain's CDR3 is CASSQDGTSDEQYF. The CDR3 DNA follows: TGCGCCAGCAGCCAAGATGGGACTAGCGACGAGCAGTACTTC.

The rearrangement uses TRBV5-6 and TRBJ2-7, with TRBD1 matching over 8 bases. The CDR3 has 14 amino acids. Germline V gene data show CDR1 as SGHDT and CDR2 as YYEEEE. Unmatched junction bases numbered 4, after V lost 3 bases and J lost 2 bases. The CDR3 DNA follows: TGTGCCAGCAGCTGGACAGGGCTCCCCTACGAGCAGTACTTC. Translation: CASSWTGLPYEQYF.

The rearrangement uses TRBV9 and TRBJ1-2; no reliable D call. Germline assignment: CDR1 SGDLS and CDR2 YYNGEE. Between the trimmed V and J ends, which lost 3 bases and 3 bases, there was a span of 9 bases. This CDR3 is 13 amino acids long. DNA for the CDR3: TGTGCCAGCAGCGGCAGTCACGACTATGGCTACACCTTC. It specifies CASSGSHDYGYTF.

The CDR3, as DNA: TGTGCCAGTGGCGGACAGGCGAACAATCAGCCCCAGCATTTT. Amino acid sequence: CASGGQANNQPQHF. The rearrangement uses TRBV19 and TRBJ1-5; 7 nucleotides align to TRBD1. V trimming: 8 bases; J trimming: 3 bases; junction bases outside the gene matches: 7. The CDR3 covers 14 residues. In germline, CDR1 is LNHDA, CDR2 SQIVND (reference sequence).

This chain uses TRBV9 with TRBJ2-2; 9 nucleotides agree with TRBD1. V shed 4 bases and J 4 bases; nucleotides not matched to a gene: 8. CDR1 is SGDLS and CDR2 is YYNGEE in the germline V gene. This CDR3 has 16 amino acids. The CDR3 loop is CASSSPVGQGTGELFF. The DNA of the CDR3 is TGTGCCAGCAGCTCCCCGGTGGGACAGGGCACCGGGGAGCTGTTTTTT.

There are a few counts of this clone. The chain couples TRBV21-1 to TRBJ1-6. TRBV21-1 is a listed pseudogene. The CDR3 contains 14 residues. This CDR3 reads CASRRHREDSPLHF. The DNA of the CDR3 is TGTGCCAGCCGACGGCACAGGGAGGATTCACCCCTCCACTTT.

V gene TRBV5-4 combines with J gene TRBJ2-3; 8 positions match TRBD2. V shed 0 bases and J 5 bases; nucleotides not matched to a gene: 8. The CDR3 is 16 residues long. Germline V gene data show CDR1 as SGHNT and CDR2 as YYREEE (reference sequence). DNA of the CDR3: TGTGCCAGCAGCTTGGGACCGGGGGGGCCGATAGATACGCAGTATTTT. As protein: CASSLGPGGPIDTQYF.

CDR3 bases: TGTGCCAGTAGTATAAGGGGACAAGGTGACGACAATGAGCAGTTCTTC. This gives the protein CASSIRGQGDDNEQFF. The genes are TRBV19 and TRBJ2-1; tentative D call: TRBD1 (6 bases). This CDR3 is 16 amino acids long. The germline gives CDR1 LNHDA, CDR2 SQIVND (reference sequence). V lost 2 bases and J 5 bases, leaving 16 bases between the germline ends.

There are a few counts of this clone. CDR3 amino acids: CASSRDSGDGYTF. CDR3 coding DNA: TGTGCCAGCAGTAGGGACAGTGGCGATGGCTACACCTTC. The gene calls are TRBV14 and TRBJ1-2, with 7 bases fitting TRBD1. Germline V gene sequence: CDR1 SGHDN, CDR2 FVKESK. V lost 6 bases, J lost 6 bases, and 7 bases stayed unmatched. The CDR3 is made up of 13 amino acids.

The chain employs TRBV2 and TRBJ1-2; D call uncertain. This CDR3 spans 12 amino acids. Germline loops: CDR1 SNHLY, CDR2 FYNNEI. The V end lost 8 bases, the J end lost 3 bases, and 10 bases lay between the germline ends. The CDR3 DNA follows: TGTGCCAGCTCTTGGAGTGACTATGGCTACACCTTC. Translating it yields CASSWSDYGYTF. Complete variable domain (other parts from reference TRBV2 and TRBJ1-2): EPEVTQTPSHQVTQMGQEVILRCVPISNHLYFYWYRQILGQKVEFLVSFYNNEISEKSEIFDDQFSVERPDGSNFTLKIRSTKLEDSAMYFCASSWSDYGYTFGSGTRLTVV.

This rearrangement joins TRBV7-6 to TRBJ1-6; TRBD1 agrees at 8 bases. This CDR3 comprises 17 residues. J gave up 0 bases and V 4 bases, and 5 bases lay outside the gene matches. Germline values: CDR1 SGHVS, CDR2 FNYEAQ. The DNA for the CDR3 is TGTGCCAGCAGCTCCCGGGACAGGATCTCCTATAATTCACCCCTCCACTTT. Protein sequence: CASSSRDRISYNSPLHF.

CDR3 sequence reads: CASSPRAGTAGNTIYF. The CDR3 coding sequence is TGTGCCAGCAGCCCAAGGGCTGGGACGGCTGGAAACACCATATATTTT. The rearrangement uses TRBV7-2 and TRBJ1-3; possibly TRBD1 for D (5 bases). The CDR3 is made up of 16 amino acids. Germline V CDR1 and CDR2: SGHTA, FQGNSA. Trimming removed 5 bases from V and 2 bases from J, with 16 bases in between.

The V gene is TRBV2, the J gene TRBJ1-2, with D uncertain. The CDR3 consists of 13 residues. The V and J ends lost 4 bases and 0 bases respectively, with 6 bases between them. Germline V gives CDR1 SNHLY, CDR2 FYNNEI. The CDR3 sequence is CASSVPSNYGYTF. The CDR3 DNA is TGTGCCAGCAGTGTGCCGTCTAACTATGGCTACACCTTC.

This sequence joins TRBV6-1 and TRBJ1-5; D may be TRBD1 (5 bases). This CDR3 contains 14 residues. Trimming shortened V by 7 bases and J by 3 bases, and 13 bases separated the two germline ends. CDR1 is MNHNS and CDR2 is SASEGT in the germline V gene. The CDR3 here is CASNTDRNNQPQHF. The CDR3 DNA sequence: TGTGCCAGCAATACAGACAGAAACAATCAGCCCCAGCATTTT.